Below, one T cell receptor (beta chain) is given with its context. What it binds is unknown. These data originate in a study of memory CD4+ T cells and cytomegalovirus serostatus. Study context: This sample comes from healthy Belgian adults, under 10 CMV seropositive, approximately 24 seronegative.

In germline, CDR1 is SNHLY, CDR2 FYNNEI. The CDR3 runs to 15 residues. V lost 3 bases and J 2 bases, leaving 8 bases between the germline ends. Here immunoSEQ multiplex PCR was the method, and the copy in TCRdb shows in-frame clones only, minus some. The table has about 44,000 clones, approximately 82% seen once; the top ten hold approximately 1.9%. General study results and limits: Of about 150 reported CMV TCRbeta sequences, 55 to 80 were found in memory CD4+ repertoires. The CMV-associated TCR signature appears largely within the CD4+ memory repertoire.

Single viable CD3+CD4+CD8-CD45RO+ cells were sorted as the memory CD4+ T cells. The specimen was memory CD4+ T cells from blood. The chain combines TRBV2 with TRBJ2-6; no clear D. This TCR derives from an adult in good health and CMV-seronegative. The CDR3 nucleotides are TGTGCCAGCAGTGATTTAAGGGCTGGGGCCAACGTCCTGACTTTC. Translating it yields CASSDLRAGANVLTF. Variable domain in full (rest from reference TRBV2 and TRBJ2-6): EPEVTQTPSHQVTQMGQEVILRCVPISNHLYFYWYRQILGQKVEFLVSFYNNEISEKSEIFDDQFSVERPDGSNFTLKIRSTKLEDSAMYFCASSDLRAGANVLTFGAGSRLTVL.